The rows below give T cell receptor beta chains drawn from one sample of a study of T cells after yellow fever vaccination. MiXCR, run by TCRdb on the 5' RACE reads, gives a single entry per CDR3 protein. The table includes hundreds of thousands of distinct CDR3 sequences, 8.7% detected once. The material sequenced was CD4+ T cells sorted from PBMCs, taken 5 days after the yellow fever booster vaccination. The receptor set was obtained from a man aged 18-30 years who received the YFV17D yellow fever vaccine. Both conserved end residues are part of each CDR3. A D gene is named only where the DNA matches it firmly. Where a row states a size, it is once, few, many or the class of an expanded clone; other rows omit it.

cdr3_aa: CASSLAIPAEQFF
cdr3_nt: TGTGCCAGCAGCTTGGCCATTCCCGCTGAGCAGTTCTTC
cdr3_length: 13
d_call: NA
j_call: TRBJ2-1
v_call: TRBV5-5
clone_size: many

cdr3_aa: CASSLERVSSTDTQYF
cdr3_nt: TGCGCCAGCAGCTTGGAGAGAGTGTCCAGCACAGATACGCAGTATTTT
cdr3_length: 16
d_call: NA
j_call: TRBJ2-3
v_call: TRBV5-1
clone_size: few

cdr3_aa: CASSLVSSGGAETQYF
cdr3_nt: TGCGCCAGCAGCTTGGTGTCTAGCGGGGGGGCAGAGACCCAGTACTTC
cdr3_length: 16
d_call: TRBD2
j_call: TRBJ2-5
v_call: TRBV5-1
clone_size: few

cdr3_aa: CASSQTRENYGYTF
cdr3_nt: TGCGCCAGCAGCCAGACCAGGGAAAACTATGGCTACACCTTC
cdr3_length: 14
d_call: NA
j_call: TRBJ1-2
v_call: TRBV4-1
clone_size: few

cdr3_aa: CASPVGNGQPQHF
cdr3_nt: TGCGCCAGCCCTGTAGGGAACGGTCAGCCCCAGCATTTT
cdr3_length: 13
d_call: NA
j_call: TRBJ1-5
v_call: TRBV10-1
clone_size: few

cdr3_aa: CASSVRDRYTDTQYF
cdr3_nt: TGCGCCAGCAGCGTTCGGGACAGGTACACAGATACGCAGTATTTT
cdr3_length: 15
d_call: TRBD1
j_call: TRBJ2-3
v_call: TRBV5-1
clone_size: few

cdr3_aa: CASSQFNIVNTEAFF
cdr3_nt: TGCGCCAGCAGCCAATTTAATATAGTGAACACTGAAGCTTTCTTT
cdr3_length: 15
d_call: NA
j_call: TRBJ1-1
v_call: TRBV4-1
clone_size: NA

cdr3_aa: CASSRGLAGSQEQFF
cdr3_nt: TGTGCCAGCAGTCGCGGACTAGCGGGCTCCCAGGAGCAGTTCTTC
cdr3_length: 15
d_call: TRBD2
j_call: TRBJ2-1
v_call: TRBV6-5
clone_size: NA

cdr3_aa: CASSREQFF
cdr3_nt: TGTGCCAGCAGCCGAGAGCAGTTCTTC
cdr3_length: 9
d_call: NA
j_call: TRBJ2-1
v_call: TRBV6-6
clone_size: NA

cdr3_aa: CASGPRPSTDTQYF
cdr3_nt: TGTGCCAGCGGCCCCCGACCGAGCACAGATACGCAGTATTTT
cdr3_length: 14
d_call: NA
j_call: TRBJ2-3
v_call: TRBV12-3/TRBV12-4
clone_size: many

cdr3_aa: CASSPIGREGNTIYF
cdr3_nt: TGCGCCAGCAGCCCTATCGGCCGTGAGGGAAACACCATATATTTT
cdr3_length: 15
d_call: NA
j_call: TRBJ1-3
v_call: TRBV4-1
clone_size: few

cdr3_aa: CASRPGTGELFF
cdr3_nt: TGTGCCAGCAGGCCAGGGACCGGGGAGCTGTTTTTT
cdr3_length: 12
d_call: NA
j_call: TRBJ2-2
v_call: TRBV12-3/TRBV12-4
clone_size: NA

cdr3_aa: CASSLAIYGGAGDEQFF
cdr3_nt: TGTGCCAGCAGCTTGGCAATTTACGGGGGGGCCGGGGATGAGCAGTTCTTC
cdr3_length: 17
d_call: TRBD2
j_call: TRBJ2-1
v_call: TRBV5-4
clone_size: few

cdr3_aa: CATSDPPGTGGDLNTGELFF
cdr3_nt: TGTGCCACCAGTGACCCCCCCGGGACAGGGGGCGACCTTAACACCGGGGAGCTGTTTTTT
cdr3_length: 20
d_call: TRBD1
j_call: TRBJ2-2
v_call: TRBV24-1
clone_size: many

cdr3_aa: CASSFTWDTGQPQHF
cdr3_nt: TGTGCCAGCAGCTTCACTTGGGACACCGGTCAGCCCCAGCATTTT
cdr3_length: 15
d_call: NA
j_call: TRBJ1-5
v_call: TRBV7-2
clone_size: few

cdr3_aa: CASSQVSGIGVNYGYTF
cdr3_nt: TGCGCCAGCAGCCAAGTATCCGGGATCGGGGTTAACTATGGCTACACCTTC
cdr3_length: 17
d_call: NA
j_call: TRBJ1-2
v_call: TRBV4-1
clone_size: few

cdr3_aa: CASSLAPGQVRSGANVLTF
cdr3_nt: TGTGCCAGCAGCTTGGCACCGGGACAGGTGCGCTCTGGGGCCAACGTCCTGACTTTC
cdr3_length: 19
d_call: TRBD1
j_call: TRBJ2-6
v_call: TRBV5-6
clone_size: NA

cdr3_aa: CSAREVAGFQETQYF
cdr3_nt: TGCAGTGCTAGAGAGGTAGCGGGGTTCCAAGAGACCCAGTACTTC
cdr3_length: 15
d_call: TRBD2
j_call: TRBJ2-5
v_call: TRBV20-1
clone_size: NA

cdr3_aa: CASRVGTGLEQYF
cdr3_nt: TGTGCCAGCCGGGTCGGGACGGGCTTGGAGCAGTACTTC
cdr3_length: 13
d_call: NA
j_call: TRBJ2-7
v_call: TRBV6-6
clone_size: many

cdr3_aa: CSARSSSGGNTGELFF
cdr3_nt: TGCAGTGCTAGATCCTCTAGCGGGGGGAACACCGGGGAGCTGTTTTTT
cdr3_length: 16
d_call: TRBD2
j_call: TRBJ2-2
v_call: TRBV20-1
clone_size: NA

cdr3_aa: CASSPGPVTETQYF
cdr3_nt: TGTGCCAGCAGCCCCGGCCCTGTGACGGAGACCCAGTACTTC
cdr3_length: 14
d_call: NA
j_call: TRBJ2-5
v_call: TRBV5-6
clone_size: many

cdr3_aa: CASSASLNTEAFF
cdr3_nt: TGTGCCAGCAGCGCGTCCCTGAACACTGAAGCTTTCTTT
cdr3_length: 13
d_call: NA
j_call: TRBJ1-1
v_call: TRBV7-2
clone_size: few

cdr3_aa: CAISEANEQFF
cdr3_nt: TGTGCCATCAGTGAGGCCAATGAGCAGTTCTTC
cdr3_length: 11
d_call: NA
j_call: TRBJ2-1
v_call: TRBV10-3
clone_size: NA

cdr3_aa: CASSPLAGSGDTQYF
cdr3_nt: TGTGCCAGCAGCCCCCTAGCGGGGAGCGGGGATACGCAGTATTTT
cdr3_length: 15
d_call: TRBD2
j_call: TRBJ2-3
v_call: TRBV11-2
clone_size: few

cdr3_aa: CASSFSASGAETQYF
cdr3_nt: TGCGCCAGCAGCTTCAGTGCTAGCGGGGCGGAGACCCAGTACTTC
cdr3_length: 15
d_call: TRBD2
j_call: TRBJ2-5
v_call: TRBV5-1
clone_size: many

cdr3_aa: CASTVTSGPNEQFF
cdr3_nt: TGCGCCAGCACTGTGACTAGCGGACCCAATGAGCAGTTCTTC
cdr3_length: 14
d_call: TRBD2
j_call: TRBJ2-1
v_call: TRBV5-1
clone_size: few

cdr3_aa: CASSSGARGYYGYTF
cdr3_nt: TGTGCCAGCAGTTCAGGGGCCCGAGGCTACTATGGCTACACCTTC
cdr3_length: 15
d_call: NA
j_call: TRBJ1-2
v_call: TRBV12-3/TRBV12-4
clone_size: few

cdr3_aa: CASSLVDGDSPLHF
cdr3_nt: TGTGCCAGCAGCTTAGTAGATGGGGATTCACCCCTCCACTTT
cdr3_length: 14
d_call: NA
j_call: TRBJ1-6
v_call: TRBV7-9
clone_size: few

cdr3_aa: CSARQPANTGELFF
cdr3_nt: TGCAGTGCTAGACAGCCAGCGAACACCGGGGAGCTGTTTTTT
cdr3_length: 14
d_call: NA
j_call: TRBJ2-2
v_call: TRBV20-1
clone_size: NA

cdr3_aa: CASSEQEGTEAFF
cdr3_nt: TGTGCCAGCAGTGAACAGGAAGGCACTGAAGCTTTCTTT
cdr3_length: 13
d_call: NA
j_call: TRBJ1-1
v_call: TRBV6-1
clone_size: few

cdr3_aa: CASIRELNTGELFF
cdr3_nt: TGTGCCAGCATCCGGGAACTAAACACCGGGGAGCTGTTTTTT
cdr3_length: 14
d_call: NA
j_call: TRBJ2-2
v_call: TRBV7-9
clone_size: NA

cdr3_aa: CASGSSNTGELFF
cdr3_nt: TGTGCCAGCGGGTCTTCGAACACCGGGGAGCTGTTTTTT
cdr3_length: 13
d_call: NA
j_call: TRBJ2-2
v_call: TRBV28
clone_size: many

cdr3_aa: CASSVASQGGNGELFF
cdr3_nt: TGTGCCAGCAGCGTAGCGTCACAGGGTGGTAACGGGGAGCTGTTTTTT
cdr3_length: 16
d_call: NA
j_call: TRBJ2-2
v_call: TRBV9
clone_size: few

cdr3_aa: CASIYFDRVGADTQYF
cdr3_nt: TGTGCCAGCATCTACTTTGACAGGGTTGGTGCAGATACGCAGTATTTT
cdr3_length: 16
d_call: TRBD1
j_call: TRBJ2-3
v_call: TRBV2
clone_size: many

cdr3_aa: CASSAGHRNDIYEQYF
cdr3_nt: TGCGCCAGCAGTGCCGGTCACAGGAACGATATCTACGAGCAGTACTTC
cdr3_length: 16
d_call: NA
j_call: TRBJ2-7
v_call: TRBV5-1
clone_size: few

cdr3_aa: CASSPSQAHNEQFF
cdr3_nt: TGTGCCAGCAGCCCTTCTCAGGCTCACAATGAGCAGTTCTTC
cdr3_length: 14
d_call: NA
j_call: TRBJ2-1
v_call: TRBV7-2
clone_size: many

cdr3_aa: CASRPTGLTYEQYF
cdr3_nt: TGTGCCAGCAGACCCACAGGGTTAACCTACGAGCAGTACTTC
cdr3_length: 14
d_call: NA
j_call: TRBJ2-7
v_call: TRBV25-1
clone_size: few

cdr3_aa: CSASFGANYEQYF
cdr3_nt: TGCAGTGCTTCCTTCGGGGCTAACTACGAGCAGTACTTC
cdr3_length: 13
d_call: NA
j_call: TRBJ2-7
v_call: TRBV20-1
clone_size: few

cdr3_aa: CASSGGDSTEKLFF
cdr3_nt: TGTGCCAGCAGTGGAGGGGATTCTACTGAAAAACTGTTTTTT
cdr3_length: 14
d_call: NA
j_call: TRBJ1-4
v_call: TRBV28
clone_size: few

cdr3_aa: CASSLEAAGGNIQYF
cdr3_nt: TGTGCCAGCAGCCTTGAGGCGGCGGGGGGTAACATTCAGTACTTC
cdr3_length: 15
d_call: TRBD2
j_call: TRBJ2-4
v_call: TRBV7-2
clone_size: few

cdr3_aa: CASSPHTGELFF
cdr3_nt: TGTGCCAGCAGCCCCCACACCGGGGAGCTGTTTTTT
cdr3_length: 12
d_call: NA
j_call: TRBJ2-2
v_call: TRBV9
clone_size: many

cdr3_aa: CASSQSTRTIGNVRVSGYTF
cdr3_nt: TGCGCCAGCAGCCAATCGACCCGCACGATCGGCAATGTAAGGGTTTCTGGCTACACCTTC
cdr3_length: 20
d_call: NA
j_call: TRBJ1-2
v_call: TRBV5-1
clone_size: many

cdr3_aa: CASSRWGGTETQYF
cdr3_nt: TGTGCCAGCAGCCGTTGGGGAGGGACGGAGACCCAGTACTTC
cdr3_length: 14
d_call: TRBD2
j_call: TRBJ2-5
v_call: TRBV7-3
clone_size: many

cdr3_aa: CASSWAGGVGQPQHF
cdr3_nt: TGTGCCAGCAGCTGGGCCGGGGGCGTCGGTCAGCCCCAGCATTTT
cdr3_length: 15
d_call: NA
j_call: TRBJ1-5
v_call: TRBV5-5
clone_size: few

cdr3_aa: CASSDLAGTEGTQYF
cdr3_nt: TGTGCCAGCAGCGATTTAGCGGGGACAGAGGGGACCCAGTACTTC
cdr3_length: 15
d_call: NA
j_call: TRBJ2-5
v_call: TRBV7-2
clone_size: many

cdr3_aa: CASSSRGAGETQYF
cdr3_nt: TGTGCCAGCAGCTCCCGCGGGGCGGGGGAGACCCAGTACTTC
cdr3_length: 14
d_call: NA
j_call: TRBJ2-5
v_call: TRBV7-2
clone_size: few

cdr3_aa: CASSLHQLETQYF
cdr3_nt: TGTGCCAGCAGCCTGCACCAATTAGAGACCCAGTACTTC
cdr3_length: 13
d_call: NA
j_call: TRBJ2-5
v_call: TRBV7-2
clone_size: few

cdr3_aa: CSALLAPTDTQYF
cdr3_nt: TGCAGTGCATTACTAGCGCCCACAGATACGCAGTATTTT
cdr3_length: 13
d_call: TRBD2
j_call: TRBJ2-3
v_call: TRBV20-1
clone_size: many